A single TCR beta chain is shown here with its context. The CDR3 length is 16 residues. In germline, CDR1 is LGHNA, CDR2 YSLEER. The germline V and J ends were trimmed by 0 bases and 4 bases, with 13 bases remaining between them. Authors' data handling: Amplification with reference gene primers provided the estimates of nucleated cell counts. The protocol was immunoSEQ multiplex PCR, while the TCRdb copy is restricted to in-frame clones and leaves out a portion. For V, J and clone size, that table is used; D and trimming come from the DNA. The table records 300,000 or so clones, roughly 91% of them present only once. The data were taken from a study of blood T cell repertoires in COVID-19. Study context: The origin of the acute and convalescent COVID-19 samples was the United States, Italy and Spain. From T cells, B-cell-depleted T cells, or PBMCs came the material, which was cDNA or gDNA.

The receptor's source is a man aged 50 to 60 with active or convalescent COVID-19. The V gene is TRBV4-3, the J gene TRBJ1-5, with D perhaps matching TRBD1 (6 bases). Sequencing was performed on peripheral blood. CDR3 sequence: CASSQERQGSNQPQHF. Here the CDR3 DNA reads TGCGCCAGCAGCCAAGAGCGGCAGGGGTCGAATCAGCCCCAGCATTTT.